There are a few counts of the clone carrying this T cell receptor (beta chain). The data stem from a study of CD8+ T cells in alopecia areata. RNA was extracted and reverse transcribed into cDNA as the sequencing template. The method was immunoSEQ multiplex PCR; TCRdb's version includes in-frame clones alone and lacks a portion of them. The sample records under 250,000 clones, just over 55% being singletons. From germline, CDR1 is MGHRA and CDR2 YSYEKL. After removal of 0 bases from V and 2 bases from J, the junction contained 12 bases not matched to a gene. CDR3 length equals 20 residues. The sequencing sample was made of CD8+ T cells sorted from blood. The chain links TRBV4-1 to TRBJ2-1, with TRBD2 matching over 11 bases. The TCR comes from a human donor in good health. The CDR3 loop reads CASSQEPVILAGATYNEQFF. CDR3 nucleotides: TGCGCCAGCAGCCAAGAACCGGTGATACTAGCGGGGGCTACCTACAATGAGCAGTTCTTC.